The present TCR beta chain was sequenced within a study of Graves' ophthalmopathy and Graves' hyperthyroidism. As to this clonotype: Antigen specificity is unknown.

For repertoire sequencing, the TCR beta CDR3 regions were amplified from RNA transcripts. Scientists carried out first-round RT-PCR using HTBI primers and then a second-round multiplex PCR. TCRdb recomputed calls from the multiplex PCR reads with MiXCR, one row per CDR3 protein. This table has about 400,000 distinct CDR3 sequences, about 16% appearing once. The CDR3 spans 14 residues. CDR1 is DFQATT and CDR2 is SNEGSKA in the germline V gene (reference sequence). V was clipped by 5 bases and J by 3 bases; unmatched bases: 5. Study findings and constraints: The 13-signature model separated ophthalmopathy from stable hyperthyroidism at almost 90% sensitivity and roughly 83% specificity.

This TCR derives from a woman aged 18-29 years with Graves' ophthalmopathy. This chain joins TRBV20-1 and TRBJ1-5, with 9 positions matching TRBD1. The sequenced material came from peripheral blood. In DNA, the CDR3 is TGCAGTGCTCGGGACAGGGCTAACAATCAGCCCCAGCATTTT. Translation gives CSARDRANNQPQHF.